This T cell receptor beta chain stems from a study of CD4 T cells in relation to SARS-CoV-2 and coronaviruses. Study in general: The negative reference was HIV-1 Nef peptide pool or peptide-free culture. Shared crossreactive spike epitopes were mapped to their HLA restriction.

Generated by immunoSEQ multiplex PCR, the TCRdb table keeps only in-frame clones and is missing some. The sample shows just under 30,000 clones, more than 70% of them seen only once. Unexposed donor CD4+ T cells date from about 2011-2018, before the COVID-19 pandemic. Isolation of CD4+ T cells took place after around 11 days in culture. Cells permitting, SARS-CoV-2 S/N and four cold-coronavirus spikes were tested on unexposed-donor CD4+ T cells. On days 3 and 7, cultures got half fresh IL-2 medium. The CDR3 runs 12 residues. Trimming left V 4 bases short and J 6 bases short, with 11 bases between. CDR1 is SGDLS, CDR2 YYNGEE, per germline. Worth noting for this clone: Its antigen is still unknown.

Sequenced input: CD4+ T cells from PBMCs, cultured in vitro. The origin of this receptor is a human donor in good health. The genes are TRBV9 and TRBJ2-7, with D perhaps TRBD2 (6 bases). The CDR3, as DNA: TGTGCCAGCAGCCGGGACTCCCCCGAGCAGTACTTC. Residues: CASSRDSPEQYF. Drawing the rest from reference TRBV9 and TRBJ2-7, the complete variable domain is DSGVTQTPKHLITATGQRVTLRCSPRSGDLSVYWYQQSLDQGLQFLIQYYNGEERAKGNILERFSAQQFPDLHSELNLSSLELGDSALYFCASSRDSPEQYFGPGTRLTVT.